This T cell receptor beta chain emerged from a study of T cell responses to AZD1222 COVID-19 vaccine. Study-wide findings and caveats: Regions 160-218 and 743-854 dominated among vaccine-associated CD4 TCRs spanning spike. Epitopes outside B.1.351 and B.1.1.7 mutated regions reportedly drew nearly half of spike TCRs. Donors were largely white British and mainly female; clonal diversity was possibly underestimated. Repertoires were obtained solely post-peak T cell response.

Germline V gene sequence: CDR1 LNHDA, CDR2 SQIVND (reference sequence). V gave up 5 bases and J gave up 0 bases, with 10 bases separating them. The CDR3 is 14 amino acids. A few counts support this clone. Its antigen is currently unknown. Produced via immunoSEQ multiplex PCR; TCRdb's table is partial and in-frame only. The table includes 150,000 to 200,000 clones, 80% to 90% detected once. J is TRBJ1-1 and V is TRBV19; perhaps TRBD1 as D (5 bases). The clonotype comes from an adult who received the MenACWY meningococcal vaccine as a control. The starting material was peripheral blood, obtained 28 days after the second dose of the MenACWY control vaccine. The CDR3 reads CASSLPGVNTEAFF. The CDR3 region has the DNA TGTGCCAGTAGTCTTCCGGGGGTGAACACTGAAGCTTTCTTT.